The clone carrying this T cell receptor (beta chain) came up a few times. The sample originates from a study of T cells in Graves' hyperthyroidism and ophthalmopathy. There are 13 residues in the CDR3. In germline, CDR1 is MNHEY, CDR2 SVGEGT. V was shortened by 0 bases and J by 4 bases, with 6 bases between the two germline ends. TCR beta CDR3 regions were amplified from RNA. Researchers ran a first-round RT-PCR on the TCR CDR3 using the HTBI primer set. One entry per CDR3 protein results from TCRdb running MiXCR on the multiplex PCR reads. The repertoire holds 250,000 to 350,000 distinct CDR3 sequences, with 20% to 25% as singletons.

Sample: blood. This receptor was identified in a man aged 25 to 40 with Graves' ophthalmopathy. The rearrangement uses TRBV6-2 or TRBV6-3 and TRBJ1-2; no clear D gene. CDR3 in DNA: TGTGCCAGCAGTTACTCGCAAGGCTATGGCTACACCTTC. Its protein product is CASSYSQGYGYTF.